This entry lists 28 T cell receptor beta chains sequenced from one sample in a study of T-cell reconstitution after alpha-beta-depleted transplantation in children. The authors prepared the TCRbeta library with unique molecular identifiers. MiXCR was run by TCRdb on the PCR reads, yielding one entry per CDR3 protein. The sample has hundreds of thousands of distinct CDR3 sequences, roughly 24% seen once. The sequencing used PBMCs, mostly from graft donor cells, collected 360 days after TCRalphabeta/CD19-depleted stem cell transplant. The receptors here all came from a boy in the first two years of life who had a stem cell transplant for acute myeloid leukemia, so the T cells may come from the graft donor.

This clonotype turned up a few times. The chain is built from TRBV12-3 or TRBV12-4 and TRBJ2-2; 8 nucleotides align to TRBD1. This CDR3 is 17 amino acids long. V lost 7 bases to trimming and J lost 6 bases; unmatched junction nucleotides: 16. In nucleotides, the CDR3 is TGTGCCAGCATAGACCTAATGGGACAGGCGAAGGCCGGGGAGCTGTTTTTT. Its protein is CASIDLMGQAKAGELFF.

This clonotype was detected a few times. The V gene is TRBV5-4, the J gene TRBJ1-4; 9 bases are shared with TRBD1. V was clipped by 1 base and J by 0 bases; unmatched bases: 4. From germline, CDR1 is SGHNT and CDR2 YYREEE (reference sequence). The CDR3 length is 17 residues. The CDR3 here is CASSLRQGVATNEKLFF. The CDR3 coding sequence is TGTGCCAGCAGCTTGCGACAGGGGGTTGCAACTAATGAAAAACTGTTTTTT.

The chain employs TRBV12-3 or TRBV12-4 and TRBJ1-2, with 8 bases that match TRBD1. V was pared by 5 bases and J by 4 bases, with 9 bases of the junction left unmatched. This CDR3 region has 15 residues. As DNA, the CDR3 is TGTGCCAGCAGTAACCCCCAGGGGGCCAGCTATGGCTACACCTTC. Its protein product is CASSNPQGASYGYTF.

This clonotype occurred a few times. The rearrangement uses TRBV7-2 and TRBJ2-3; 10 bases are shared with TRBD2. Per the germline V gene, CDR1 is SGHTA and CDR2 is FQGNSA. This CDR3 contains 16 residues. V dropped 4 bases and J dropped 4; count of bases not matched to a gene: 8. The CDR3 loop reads CASSSSVAGGADTQYF. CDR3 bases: TGTGCCAGCAGCTCTAGTGTAGCGGGGGGTGCAGATACGCAGTATTTT. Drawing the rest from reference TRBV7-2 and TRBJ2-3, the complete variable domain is GAGVSQSPSNKVTEKGKDVELRCDPISGHTALYWYRQSLGQGLEFLIYFQGNSAPDKSGLPSDRFSAERTGGSVSTLTIQRTQQEDSAVYLCASSSSVAGGADTQYFGPGTRLTVL.

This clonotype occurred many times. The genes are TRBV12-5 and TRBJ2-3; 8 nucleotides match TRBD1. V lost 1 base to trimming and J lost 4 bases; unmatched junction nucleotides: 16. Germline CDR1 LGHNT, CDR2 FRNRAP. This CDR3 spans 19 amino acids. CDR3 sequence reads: CASGLARQGTPLGPDTQYF. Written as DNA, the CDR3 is TGTGCTAGTGGTTTGGCAAGACAGGGGACGCCCCTAGGACCAGATACGCAGTATTTT. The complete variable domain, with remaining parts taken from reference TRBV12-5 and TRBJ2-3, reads DARVTQTPRHKVTEMGQEVTMRCQPILGHNTVFWYRQTMMQGLELLAYFRNRAPLDDSGMPKDRFSAEMPDATLATLKIQPSEPRDSAVYFCASGLARQGTPLGPDTQYFGPGTRLTVL.

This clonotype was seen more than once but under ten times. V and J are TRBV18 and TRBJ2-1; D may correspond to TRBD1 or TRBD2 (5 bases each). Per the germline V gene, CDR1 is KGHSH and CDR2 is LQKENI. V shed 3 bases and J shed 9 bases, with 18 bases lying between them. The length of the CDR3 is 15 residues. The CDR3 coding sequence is TGTGCCAGCTCACCTGGAGGTGTTCAGGGCGGTGAGCAGTTCTTC. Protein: CASSPGGVQGGEQFF.

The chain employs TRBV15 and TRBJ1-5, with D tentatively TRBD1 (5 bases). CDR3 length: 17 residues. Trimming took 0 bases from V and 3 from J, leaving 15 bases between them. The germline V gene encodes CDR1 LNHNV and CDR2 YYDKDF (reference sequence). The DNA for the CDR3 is TGTGCCACCAGCAGAGAGATGGGGCAGGGATACAATCAGCCCCAGCATTTT. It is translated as CATSREMGQGYNQPQHF.

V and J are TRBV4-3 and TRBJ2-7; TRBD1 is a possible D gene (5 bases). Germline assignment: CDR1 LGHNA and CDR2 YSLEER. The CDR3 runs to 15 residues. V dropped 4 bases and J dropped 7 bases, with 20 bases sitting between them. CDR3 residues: CASSLTQAPLEEQYF. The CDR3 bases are TGCGCCAGCAGCCTTACACAGGCGCCCCTTGAGGAGCAGTACTTC.

The CDR3 is CASSVGGDGYTF. DNA for the CDR3: TGTGCCAGCAGCGTAGGGGGAGATGGCTACACCTTC. The chain couples TRBV9 to TRBJ1-2; D unclear. Per the germline V gene, CDR1 is SGDLS and CDR2 is YYNGEE. This CDR3 region has 12 residues. Trimming removed 0 bases from V and 6 bases from J, with 6 bases in between.

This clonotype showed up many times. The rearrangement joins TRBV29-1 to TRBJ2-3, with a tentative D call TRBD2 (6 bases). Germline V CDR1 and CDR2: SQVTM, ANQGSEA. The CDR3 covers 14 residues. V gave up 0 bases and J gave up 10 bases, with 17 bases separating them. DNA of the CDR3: TGCAGCGTTGAAGATCCCCTTGAGTTAGCGGCGCAGTATTTT. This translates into CSVEDPLELAAQYF.

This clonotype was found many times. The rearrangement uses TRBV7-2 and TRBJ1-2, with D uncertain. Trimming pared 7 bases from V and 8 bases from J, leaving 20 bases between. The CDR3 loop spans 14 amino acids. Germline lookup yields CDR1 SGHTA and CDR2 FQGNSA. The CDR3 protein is CASTSPGVYGGYTF. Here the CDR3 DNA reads TGTGCCAGCACCTCGCCTGGGGTCTACGGGGGCTACACCTTC.

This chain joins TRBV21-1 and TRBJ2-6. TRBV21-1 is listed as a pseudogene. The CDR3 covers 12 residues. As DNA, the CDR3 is TGTGCCAGCATCCCCGGGGCCAACGTCCTGACTTTC. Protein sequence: CASIPGANVLTF.

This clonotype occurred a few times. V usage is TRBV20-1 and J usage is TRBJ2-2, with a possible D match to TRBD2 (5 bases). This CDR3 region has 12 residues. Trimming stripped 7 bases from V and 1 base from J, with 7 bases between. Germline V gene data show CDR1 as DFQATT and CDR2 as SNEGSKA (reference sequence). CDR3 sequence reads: CSGGLNTGELFF. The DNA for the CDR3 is TGCAGTGGAGGGCTGAACACCGGGGAGCTGTTTTTT.

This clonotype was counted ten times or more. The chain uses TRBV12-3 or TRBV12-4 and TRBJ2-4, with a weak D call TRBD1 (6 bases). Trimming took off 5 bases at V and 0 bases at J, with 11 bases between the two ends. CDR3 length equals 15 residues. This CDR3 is CASSRQVEAKNIQYF. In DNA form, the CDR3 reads TGTGCCAGCAGTAGACAGGTCGAAGCCAAAAACATTCAGTACTTC.

The CDR3 DNA is TGTGCCAGTAGTATAGATCGCCCGACAAGACAGATCTATGGCTACACCTTC. Protein product: CASSIDRPTRQIYGYTF. The rearrangement joins TRBV19 to TRBJ1-2; perhaps TRBD1 as D (5 bases). Per the germline V gene, CDR1 is LNHDA and CDR2 is SQIVND (reference sequence). The CDR3 contains 17 residues. The germline V and J ends were trimmed by 0 bases and 4 bases, with 18 bases remaining between them.

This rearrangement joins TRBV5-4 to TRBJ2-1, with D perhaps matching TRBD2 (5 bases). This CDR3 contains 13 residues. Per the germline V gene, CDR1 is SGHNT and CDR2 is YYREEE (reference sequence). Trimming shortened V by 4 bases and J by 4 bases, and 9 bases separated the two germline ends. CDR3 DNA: TGTGCCAGCAGCGACCCGGGATACAATGAGCAGTTCTTC. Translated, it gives CASSDPGYNEQFF.

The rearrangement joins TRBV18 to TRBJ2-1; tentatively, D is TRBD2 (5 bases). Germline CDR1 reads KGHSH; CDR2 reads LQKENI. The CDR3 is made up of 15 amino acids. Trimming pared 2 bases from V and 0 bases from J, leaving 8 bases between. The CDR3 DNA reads TGTGCCAGCTCACCAAAGACTAACTCCTACAATGAGCAGTTCTTC. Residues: CASSPKTNSYNEQFF.

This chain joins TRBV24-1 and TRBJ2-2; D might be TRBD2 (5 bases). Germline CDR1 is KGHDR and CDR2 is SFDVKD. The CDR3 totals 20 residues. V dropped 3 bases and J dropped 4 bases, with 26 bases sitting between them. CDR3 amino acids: CATSDGRTVLRSYGTGELFF. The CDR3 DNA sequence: TGTGCCACCAGTGATGGGAGAACTGTATTACGGTCGTACGGCACCGGGGAGCTGTTTTTT.

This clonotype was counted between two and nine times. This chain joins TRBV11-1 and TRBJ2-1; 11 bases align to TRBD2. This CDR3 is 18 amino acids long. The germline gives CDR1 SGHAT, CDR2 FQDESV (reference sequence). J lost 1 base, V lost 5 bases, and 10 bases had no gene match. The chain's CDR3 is CASSPLVSGGASYNEQFF. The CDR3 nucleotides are TGTGCCAGCAGCCCGCTCGTTAGCGGGGGGGCATCCTACAATGAGCAGTTCTTC.

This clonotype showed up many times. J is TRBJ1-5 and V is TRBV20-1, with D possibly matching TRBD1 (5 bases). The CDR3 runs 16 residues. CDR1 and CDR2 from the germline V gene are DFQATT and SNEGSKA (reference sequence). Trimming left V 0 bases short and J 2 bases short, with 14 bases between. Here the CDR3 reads CSARDVGAVGNQPQHF. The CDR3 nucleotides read TGCAGTGCTAGAGATGTCGGGGCCGTAGGCAATCAGCCCCAGCATTTT.

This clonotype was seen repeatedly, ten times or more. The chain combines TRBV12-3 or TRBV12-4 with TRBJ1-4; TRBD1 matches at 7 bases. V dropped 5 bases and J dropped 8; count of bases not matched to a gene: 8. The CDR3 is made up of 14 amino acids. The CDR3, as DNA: TGTGCCAGCAGTCACACAGGGGCCCAGGAAAAACTGTTTTTT. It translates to CASSHTGAQEKLFF.

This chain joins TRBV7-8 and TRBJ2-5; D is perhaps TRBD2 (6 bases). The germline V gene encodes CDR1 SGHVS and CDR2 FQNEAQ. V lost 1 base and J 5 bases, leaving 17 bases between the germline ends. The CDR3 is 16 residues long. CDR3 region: CASSLGAGRYWETQYF. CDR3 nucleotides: TGTGCCAGCAGCTTAGGAGCAGGGAGGTATTGGGAGACCCAGTACTTC.

CDR3 DNA: TGCGCCAGCAGCCAACTTTGGGGGAAAATCCTTAACTATGGCTACACCTTC. This translates into CASSQLWGKILNYGYTF. The chain joins TRBV4-3 to TRBJ1-2; maybe TRBD1 (5 bases). The V gene's germline CDR1 is LGHNA and CDR2 YSLEER. There are 17 residues in the CDR3. V was trimmed by 2 bases and J by 1 base, leaving 17 bases between them.

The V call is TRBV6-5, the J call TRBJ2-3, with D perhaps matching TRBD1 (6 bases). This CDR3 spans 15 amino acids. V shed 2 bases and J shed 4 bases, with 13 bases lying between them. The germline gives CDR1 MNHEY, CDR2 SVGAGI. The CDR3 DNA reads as TGTGCCAGCAGTTACAGGGGGTTTAGAGCAGATACGCAGTATTTT. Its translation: CASSYRGFRADTQYF.

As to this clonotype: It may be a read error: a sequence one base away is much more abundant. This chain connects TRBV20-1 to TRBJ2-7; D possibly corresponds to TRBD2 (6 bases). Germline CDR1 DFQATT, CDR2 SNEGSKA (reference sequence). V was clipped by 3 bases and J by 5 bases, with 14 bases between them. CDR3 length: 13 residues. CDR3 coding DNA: TGCAGTGCTAGCCCGGGGGTGAACGACGAGCAGTACTTC. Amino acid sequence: CSASPGVNDEQYF.

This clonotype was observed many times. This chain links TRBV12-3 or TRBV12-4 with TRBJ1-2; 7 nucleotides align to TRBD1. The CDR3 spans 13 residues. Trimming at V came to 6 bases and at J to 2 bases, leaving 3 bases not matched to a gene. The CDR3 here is CASSGTANYGYTF. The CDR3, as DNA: TGTGCCAGCAGCGGGACAGCCAACTATGGCTACACCTTC.

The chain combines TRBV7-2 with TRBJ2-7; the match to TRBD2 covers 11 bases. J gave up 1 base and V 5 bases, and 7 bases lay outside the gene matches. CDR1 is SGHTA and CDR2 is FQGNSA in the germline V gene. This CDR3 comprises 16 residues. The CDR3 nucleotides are TGTGCCAGCAGCCAAGGGGCTAGCGGGGGGTCCTACGAGCAGTACTTC. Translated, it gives CASSQGASGGSYEQYF.

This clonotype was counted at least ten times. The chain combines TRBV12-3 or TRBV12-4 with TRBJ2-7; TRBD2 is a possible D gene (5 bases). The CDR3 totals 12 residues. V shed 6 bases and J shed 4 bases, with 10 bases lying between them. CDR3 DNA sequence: TGTGCCAGCAGCGAGGGTGGATACGAGCAGTACTTC. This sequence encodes CASSEGGYEQYF.